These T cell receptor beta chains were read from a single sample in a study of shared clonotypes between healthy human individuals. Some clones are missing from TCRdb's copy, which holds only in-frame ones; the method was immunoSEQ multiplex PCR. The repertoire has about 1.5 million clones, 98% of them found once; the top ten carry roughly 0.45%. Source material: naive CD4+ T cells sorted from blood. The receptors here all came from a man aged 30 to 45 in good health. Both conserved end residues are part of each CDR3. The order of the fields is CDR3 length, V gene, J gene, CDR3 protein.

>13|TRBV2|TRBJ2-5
CASSEASYETQYF
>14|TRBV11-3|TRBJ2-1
CASGLVGRSNEQFF
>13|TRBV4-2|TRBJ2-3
CASSPGTSGREYF
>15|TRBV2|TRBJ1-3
CASSLTGASGNTIYF
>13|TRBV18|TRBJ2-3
CASSPGTDDTQYF
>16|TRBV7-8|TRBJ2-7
CASSLGPTSGTYEQYF
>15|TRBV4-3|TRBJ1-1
CASSQDPQGNTEAFF
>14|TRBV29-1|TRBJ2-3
CSAGGGQGADTQYF
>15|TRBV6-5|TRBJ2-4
CASRPSGRAENIQYF
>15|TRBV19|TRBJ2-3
CASSGGPDGTDTQYF